Here is one T cell receptor (beta chain) with its context. MiXCR, applied by TCRdb to the 5' RACE reads, yields one record per CDR3 protein. The repertoire holds roughly 580,000 distinct CDR3 sequences, with roughly 17% as singletons. The sample originates from a study of T-cell memory formation after mild COVID-19. Trimming took 2 bases from V and 3 from J, leaving 8 bases between them. This CDR3 region has 13 residues. CDR1 SGHRS and CDR2 YFSETQ come from the germline V gene. V gene TRBV5-1 combines with J gene TRBJ1-1; D gene unclear. The clonotype comes from an adult woman who had mild COVID-19 (a few samples of this study predate the infection). Cell type and time point are not known. The source material was PBMCs or a T cell subset sorted from them (not recorded which). The CDR3 nucleotides are TGCGCCAGCAGCTTAACAGAGGACACTGAAGCTTTCTTT. This translates into CASSLTEDTEAFF. The full variable domain, its missing parts supplied by reference TRBV5-1 and TRBJ1-1, is KAGVTQTPRYLIKTRGQQVTLSCSPISGHRSVSWYQQTPGQGLQFLFEYFSETQRNKGNFPGRFSGRQFSNSRSEMNVSTLELGDSALYLCASSLTEDTEAFFGQGTRLTVV.